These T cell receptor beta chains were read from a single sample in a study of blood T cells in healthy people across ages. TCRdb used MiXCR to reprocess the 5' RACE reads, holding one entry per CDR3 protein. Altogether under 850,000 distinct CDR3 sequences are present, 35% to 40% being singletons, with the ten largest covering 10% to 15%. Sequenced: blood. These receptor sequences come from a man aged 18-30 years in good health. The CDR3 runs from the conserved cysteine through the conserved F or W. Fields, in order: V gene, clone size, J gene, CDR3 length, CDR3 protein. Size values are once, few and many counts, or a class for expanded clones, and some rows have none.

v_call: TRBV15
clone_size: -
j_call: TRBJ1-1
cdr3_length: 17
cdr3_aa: CATSRSGQGIWNTEAFF

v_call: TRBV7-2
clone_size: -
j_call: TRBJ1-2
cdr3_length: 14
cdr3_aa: CASSSQGAYYGYTF

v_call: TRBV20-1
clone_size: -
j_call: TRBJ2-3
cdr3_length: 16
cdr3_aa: CSARRPGVAASDTQYF

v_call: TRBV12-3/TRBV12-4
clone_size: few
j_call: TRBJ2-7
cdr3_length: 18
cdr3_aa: CASIGPGTGAFGYNEQYF

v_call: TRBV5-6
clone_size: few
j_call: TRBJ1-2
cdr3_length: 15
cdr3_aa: CASSPPTNPGYGYTF

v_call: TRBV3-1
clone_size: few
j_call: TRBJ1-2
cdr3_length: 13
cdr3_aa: CASSQGRGEGYTF

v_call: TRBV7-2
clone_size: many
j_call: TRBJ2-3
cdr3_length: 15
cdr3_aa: CASSLAGVRTDTQYF

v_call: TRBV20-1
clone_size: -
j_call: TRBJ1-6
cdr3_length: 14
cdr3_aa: CSARGGQGRSPLHF

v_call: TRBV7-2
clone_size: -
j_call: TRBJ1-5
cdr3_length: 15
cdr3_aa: CASSGGGQGRQPQHF

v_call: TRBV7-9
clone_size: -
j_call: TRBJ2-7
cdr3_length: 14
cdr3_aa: CASSLSVQSYEQYF

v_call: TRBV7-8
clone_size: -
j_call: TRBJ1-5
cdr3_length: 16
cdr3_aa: CASSLAHLSSNQPQHF

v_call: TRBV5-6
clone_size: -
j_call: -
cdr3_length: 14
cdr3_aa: CASSSTGYRTEQYF

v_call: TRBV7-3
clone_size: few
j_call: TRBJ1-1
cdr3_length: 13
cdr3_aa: CASSLQPNTEAFF